The 32 T cell receptor beta chains listed next were all sequenced from one sample in a study of T cell clonality in common variable immunodeficiency. The assay was immunoSEQ multiplex PCR, and TCRdb's table has in-frame clones only and misses some. Observed in the sample are fewer than 30,000 clones, none of them singletons. Which antigens these TCRs recognize remains unknown. Findings and caveats of the study: Fewer deletions and N-nucleotide insertions were reportedly seen in common variable immunodeficiency TCR beta sequences.

What was sequenced was peripheral blood mononuclear cells. These receptors were collected from a human donor with common variable immunodeficiency.

This clone showed up many times. The sequence runs out 3 residues before the end of the CDR3; the remainder is reconstructed from the germline J gene. The chain uses TRBV5-1 and TRBJ1-4, with TRBD1 matching 8 bases. J was trimmed by 5 bases and V by 6 bases; bases with no gene match: 9. The CDR3 loop spans 15 amino acids. Germline assignment: CDR1 SGHRS and CDR2 YFSETQ. CDR3 protein: CASTFLGQANEKLFF. The sequenced CDR3 bases are TGCGCCAGCACCTTCTTGGGACAGGCGAATGAAAAA.

A remark on this clone: With the read ending 3 residues before the CDR3 end, the germline J gene is used to fill in that end. The gene calls are TRBV2 and TRBJ2-7, with 9 bases fitting TRBD1. This CDR3 spans 17 amino acids. Unmatched junction bases numbered 13, after V lost 5 bases and J lost 2 bases. CDR1 is SNHLY and CDR2 is FYNNEI in the germline V gene. CDR3 DNA (partial): TGTGCCAGCAGTACATTGCCGGGACAGGGAGGCCCCTACGAG. It yields the protein CASSTLPGQGGPYE. In full, the CDR3 reads CASSTLPGQGGPYEQYF. Filled out from reference TRBV2 and TRBJ2-7, the complete variable domain reads EPEVTQTPSHQVTQMGQEVILRCVPISNHLYFYWYRQILGQKVEFLVSFYNNEISEKSEIFDDQFSVERPDGSNFTLKIRSTKLEDSAMYFCASSTLPGQGGPYEQYFGPGTRLTVT.

This clone showed up just a few times. The CDR3 end lies 3 residues beyond the end of the read and is filled in from the germline J gene. The chain couples TRBV7-8 to TRBJ2-7, with D perhaps TRBD1 (6 bases). The CDR3 covers 14 residues. Trimming removed 4 bases at V and 0 bases at J, with 10 bases between. Per germline, CDR1 SGHVS and CDR2 FQNEAQ. The CDR3 sequence is CASSSRDNSYEQYF. Partial CDR3 DNA: TGTGCCAGCAGCTCGAGGGACAACTCCTACGAG.

This clone has just a few counts. With the read ending 3 residues before the CDR3 end, the germline J gene is used to fill in that end. The V gene is TRBV19, the J gene TRBJ2-1; TRBD2 matches at 7 bases. J was trimmed by 4 bases and V by 5 bases; bases with no gene match: 8. In germline, CDR1 is LNHDA, CDR2 SQIVND (reference sequence). This CDR3 has 15 amino acids. The CDR3 sequence is CASSGGDSLYNEQFF. CDR3 bases read: TGTGCCAGTAGTGGGGGGGACTCCCTTTACAATGAG.

About this clone itself: The CDR3 end is not reached by the read, which stops 3 residues before it; the germline J gene fills it in. This chain joins TRBV6-2 or TRBV6-3 and TRBJ2-7, with TRBD2 matching over 13 bases. This CDR3 region has 15 residues. Germline CDR1 and CDR2: MNHEY and SVGEGT. Trimming removed 5 bases from V and 3 bases from J; junction bases left unmatched: 4. The CDR3 reads CASSGLAGVLYEQYF. The sequenced part of the CDR3 DNA is TGTGCCAGCAGTGGACTAGCGGGAGTTCTCTACGAG.

This clone was seen a few times. The read ends 3 residues before the CDR3 terminus; that terminus is restored from the germline J gene. The chain recombines TRBV6-1 with TRBJ1-2, with 8 bases aligning to TRBD1. The CDR3 covers 13 residues. V shed 4 bases, J shed 3 bases, and the junction held 1 base outside the gene matches. Germline loops: CDR1 MNHNS, CDR2 SASEGT. CDR3 protein: CASSGQGYYGYTF. Partial CDR3 DNA: TGTGCCAGCAGTGGACAGGGGTACTATGGC.

This clone was observed many times. The CDR3 end lies 3 residues beyond the end of the read and is filled in from the germline J gene. This chain connects TRBV20-1 to TRBJ2-3; 11 nucleotides line up with TRBD2. Germline CDR1 and CDR2: DFQATT and SNEGSKA (reference sequence). Trimming took 2 bases from V and 0 from J; bases not matched to a gene: 7. The CDR3 is made up of 17 amino acids. The chain's CDR3 is CSARTSGRRGSTDTQYF. Incomplete CDR3 DNA: TGCAGTGCTAGAACTAGCGGGAGACGCGGCAGCACAGATACG.

As regards this clone: The missing CDR3 end, 3 residues past where the read stops, is filled in from the germline J gene. The V gene is TRBV7-9, the J gene TRBJ2-5, with no clear D. The CDR3 is made up of 12 amino acids. Looked up from germline, CDR1 is SEHNR and CDR2 is FQNEAQ (reference sequence). Trimming pared 3 bases from V and 4 bases from J, leaving 6 bases between. The CDR3 region is CASSFGRETQYF. The CDR3 bases that were read are TGTGCCAGCAGCTTTGGGCGAGAGACC. The full variable domain, rest sourced from reference TRBV7-9 and TRBJ2-5, is DTGVSQNPRHKITKRGQNVTFRCDPISEHNRLYWYRQTLGQGPEFLTYFQNEAQLEKSRLLSDRFSAERPKGSFSTLEIQRTEQGDSAMYLCASSFGRETQYFGPGTRLLVL.

This clone was seen many times. The CDR3 spells CASRPRREGRGTQYF. The sequenced part of the CDR3 DNA is TGTGCCAGTCGGCCCCGGCGGGAGGGCCGGGGGACG. The chain is built from TRBV19 and TRBJ2-3; 9 positions match TRBD2. Read data end 3 residues before the CDR3 end; the end is taken from the germline J gene. This CDR3 is built from 15 residues. Germline-derived CDR1 and CDR2 are LNHDA and SQIVND (reference sequence).

This clone was observed a handful of times. The read ends 3 residues before the CDR3 terminus; that terminus is restored from the germline J gene. This chain connects TRBV19 to TRBJ2-3; possible D gene TRBD2, 6 bases. CDR1 is LNHDA and CDR2 is SQIVND in the germline V gene (reference sequence). This CDR3 is 15 amino acids long. V was clipped by 1 base and J by 1 base, with 9 bases between them. The sequenced CDR3 bases are TGTGCCAGTAGTATAGCAGCGGGCCGCACAGATACG. Protein product: CASSIAAGRTDT. The CDR3 in its entirety is CASSIAAGRTDTQYF.

The sample holds many counts of this clone. The read ends 3 residues early relative to the CDR3; the germline J gene fills the gap. The chain recombines TRBV2 with TRBJ2-1, with D perhaps TRBD1 (6 bases). This CDR3 region has 15 residues. Germline CDR1 and CDR2: SNHLY and FYNNEI. The V end was cut by 2 bases, the J end by 3 bases, with 11 bases between. CDR3 DNA, as far as it was read: TGTGCCAGCAGTGAATGGGGGACACTCTACAATGAG. This encodes CASSEWGTLYNE. The full CDR3 protein reads CASSEWGTLYNEQFF.

To note about this clone: The read falls 3 residues short of the CDR3 end, and the missing part is taken from the germline J gene. This sequence joins TRBV7-3 and TRBJ2-2; no reliable D call. The CDR3 spans 14 residues. Germline CDR1 is SGHTA and CDR2 is FQGTGA. V was clipped by 4 bases and J by 2 bases, with 8 bases between them. The CDR3 spells CASSSTTNTGELFF. The part of the CDR3 DNA that was read is TGTGCCAGCAGCTCCACTACAAACACCGGGGAG. The whole variable domain, remainder taken from reference TRBV7-3 and TRBJ2-2, is GAGVSQTPSNKVTEKGKYVELRCDPISGHTALYWYRQSLGQGPEFLIYFQGTGAADDSGLPNDRFFAVRPEGSVSTLKIQRTERGDSAVYLCASSSTTNTGELFFGEGSRLTVL.

Details on this clone: The read terminates 3 residues before the CDR3 end, so the remaining end is supplied by the germline J gene. This chain joins TRBV18 and TRBJ1-2; possibly TRBD1 for D (6 bases). In germline, CDR1 is KGHSH, CDR2 LQKENI. The V end lost 8 bases, the J end lost 2 bases, and 12 bases lay between the germline ends. The CDR3 has 13 residues. CDR3 sequence reads: CASTHRDNYGYTF. The sequenced CDR3 bases are TGTGCCAGCACCCACAGGGACAACTATGGC.

This clone appeared a few times. Other DNA sequences in this sample translate to the same CDR3. The sequenced CDR3 bases are TGTGCCAGCTCACCCCCCGGGCAGGGAGGGGAAAAA. It encodes CASSPPGQGGEK. The complete CDR3 protein is CASSPPGQGGEKLFF. V gene TRBV18 combines with J gene TRBJ1-4; D perhaps matches TRBD1 (5 bases). The read ends 3 residues before the CDR3 terminus; that terminus is restored from the germline J gene. Trimming took 3 bases from V and 8 from J, leaving 16 bases between them. Per germline, CDR1 KGHSH and CDR2 LQKENI. The CDR3 runs 15 residues.

On this clone: The read ends 3 residues before the CDR3 terminus; that terminus is restored from the germline J gene. The rearrangement uses TRBV7-6 and TRBJ2-3; D not resolved. Trimming took 5 bases from V and 2 from J, leaving 14 bases between them. The CDR3 sequence is 15 residues long. Germline V CDR1 and CDR2: SGHVS, FNYEAQ. CDR3: CASSLSGSPTDTQYF. The sequenced CDR3 bases are TGTGCCAGCAGCCTATCGGGTTCCCCCACAGATACG.

Turning to this clone: The read stops 3 residues short of the end of the CDR3; the missing end is completed from the germline J gene. The chain recombines TRBV20-1 with TRBJ2-5; 9 nucleotides line up with TRBD1. Germline V gives CDR1 DFQATT, CDR2 SNEGSKA (reference sequence). This CDR3 region has 14 residues. The V and J ends lost 6 bases and 0 bases, in that order; junction bases with no gene match: 5. CDR3 region: CSAIRDRDQETQYF. The part of the CDR3 DNA that was read is TGCAGTGCAATCCGGGACAGGGACCAAGAGACC.

On this clone: The CDR3 end falls 3 residues outside the read, so it is completed with the germline J gene. V usage is TRBV5-4 and J usage is TRBJ2-5, with 9 bases fitting TRBD1. This CDR3 contains 14 residues. CDR1 and CDR2 (germline): SGHNT, YYREEE (reference sequence). V was pared by 4 bases and J by 2 bases, with 3 bases of the junction left unmatched. The CDR3: CASSGQGRQETQYF. CDR3 bases read: TGTGCCAGCAGCGGACAGGGGAGGCAAGAGACC.

Concerning this clone itself: The CDR3 goes on 3 residues after the read ends, and that part is filled in from the germline J gene. The chain combines TRBV2 with TRBJ1-5; D not resolved. Germline V gene data show CDR1 as SNHLY and CDR2 as FYNNEI. The length of the CDR3 is 14 residues. The V end lost 2 bases, the J end lost 0 bases, and 5 bases lay between the germline ends. The CDR3 region is CASSEFNSNQPQHF. The DNA read from the CDR3 is TGTGCCAGCAGTGAATTCAATAGCAATCAGCCC.

Concerning this clone: The read ends 3 residues before the CDR3 terminus; that terminus is restored from the germline J gene. The chain employs TRBV30 and TRBJ1-2, with TRBD1 matching 11 bases. V dropped 4 bases and J dropped 3; count of bases not matched to a gene: 7. There are 15 residues in the CDR3. Germline CDR1 GTSNPN, CDR2 SVGIG (reference sequence). The covered CDR3 bases are TGTGCCTGGAAGGCCCGGACAGGGGGCCACTATGGC. Translation gives CAWKARTGGHYG. The CDR3 as a whole reads CAWKARTGGHYGYTF. Variable domain in full (rest from reference TRBV30 and TRBJ1-2): SQTIHQWPATLVQPVGSPLSLECTVEGTSNPNLYWYRQAAGRGLQLLFYSVGIGQISSEVPQNLSASRPQDRQFILSSKKLLLSDSGFYLCAWKARTGGHYGYTFGSGTRLTVV.

Ten or more counts support this clone. Sequencing ends 3 residues short of the CDR3 end; the germline J gene provides the rest. The J gene is TRBJ2-3, the V gene TRBV20-1, with TRBD2 matching 9 bases. Unmatched junction bases numbered 9, after V lost 0 bases and J lost 5 bases. The CDR3 sequence is 16 residues long. The germline CDR1 and CDR2 sequences are DFQATT and SNEGSKA (reference sequence). CDR3: CSARDPGAGGVDTQYF. Partial CDR3 DNA: TGCAGTGCTAGAGACCCGGGAGCGGGAGGAGTAGATACG.

In its sample, this clone was seen a few times. Coverage ceases 3 residues before the CDR3 finishes, and the germline J gene fills in the end. The chain links TRBV7-8 to TRBJ2-5, with 11 bases that match TRBD2. The junction had 7 bases not matched to a gene; V was cut back by 5 bases and J by 5 bases. The CDR3 contains 15 residues. The germline gives CDR1 SGHVS, CDR2 FQNEAQ. The part of the CDR3 DNA that was read is TGTGCCAGCAGCCTTGCCAGGACTAGCGGGGAGACC. Protein: CASSLARTSGET. The full CDR3 protein is CASSLARTSGETQYF.

This clone has a count of ten or more. Incomplete CDR3 DNA: TGTGCCAGCAGTGAAGCTGGCGCGGGAGCGCACAATGAG. Translated: CASSEAGAGAHNE. The entire CDR3 sequence reads CASSEAGAGAHNEQFF. The chain joins TRBV6-1 to TRBJ2-1; 7 bases match TRBD2. The read ends 3 residues before the CDR3 terminus; that terminus is restored from the germline J gene. Germline values: CDR1 MNHNS, CDR2 SASEGT. J gave up 5 bases and V 0 bases, and 7 bases lay outside the gene matches. CDR3 length equals 16 residues.

Details on this clone: The read terminates 3 residues ahead of where the CDR3 ends, so the germline J gene completes it. The chain uses TRBV19 and TRBJ1-4; TRBD1 aligns across 9 bases. Germline V CDR1 and CDR2: LNHDA, SQIVND (reference sequence). The length of the CDR3 is 16 residues. V shed 6 bases, J shed 3 bases, and the junction held 8 bases outside the gene matches. The CDR3 bases that were read are TGTGCCAGTAGACCCGGGACAGGGTCTGCTAATGAAAAA. Amino acids: CASRPGTGSANEK. The CDR3 reads in full as CASRPGTGSANEKLFF.

Note on this clone: The CDR3 extends 3 residues past the end of the read, so its final part is completed from the germline J gene. The chain links TRBV5-1 to TRBJ2-5; the D gene is possibly TRBD2 (6 bases). CDR3 length equals 14 residues. Deletions cut 6 bases from V and 4 bases from J, with 16 bases between. Germline lookup yields CDR1 SGHRS and CDR2 YFSETQ. The CDR3 spells CASTTGEAGETQYF. The CDR3 DNA, read in part, is TGCGCCAGCACCACCGGGGAGGCGGGAGAGACC.

This clone was detected ten times or more. With the read ending 3 residues before the CDR3 end, the germline J gene is used to fill in that end. This chain uses TRBV20-1 with TRBJ2-1; 9 nucleotides match TRBD2. The V and J ends lost 6 bases and 5 bases, in that order; junction bases with no gene match: 23. CDR3 length: 19 residues. Germline values: CDR1 DFQATT, CDR2 SNEGSKA (reference sequence). The sequenced part of the CDR3 DNA is TGCAGTGCAAAGAGGCTCGGCTTGAGGGCTAGCGGGAAAAACAATGAG. Residues: CSAKRLGLRASGKNNE. The whole CDR3 protein is CSAKRLGLRASGKNNEQFF.

A word on this clone: From the germline J gene comes the end of the CDR3, since the read stops 3 residues before it. The genes are TRBV2 and TRBJ1-1; 8 bases align to TRBD1. The length of the CDR3 is 14 residues. Losses at the gene ends were 7 bases for V and 5 bases for J; bases not matched to a gene: 9. The germline V gene encodes CDR1 SNHLY and CDR2 FYNNEI. Incomplete CDR3 DNA: TGTGCCAGCACCAAAACCCAGGGGGCAACTGAA. Translated: CASTKTQGATE. The full CDR3 is CASTKTQGATEAFF.

This clone was seen a few times. The CDR3 end lies 3 residues beyond the end of the read and is filled in from the germline J gene. This chain links TRBV18 with TRBJ2-7; TRBD1 is a possible D gene (5 bases). V was trimmed by 1 base and J by 2 bases, leaving 9 bases between them. Germline CDR1 and CDR2: KGHSH and LQKENI. The CDR3 runs to 14 residues. The CDR3 spells CASSPRQGTYEQYF. CDR3 DNA (partial): TGTGCCAGCTCACCACGGCAGGGTACCTACGAG.

This clone was seen repeatedly, ten times or more. The sequence runs out 3 residues before the end of the CDR3; the remainder is reconstructed from the germline J gene. The chain uses TRBV7-3 and TRBJ2-1; D remains unclear. V lost 5 bases to trimming and J lost 5 bases, with 4 bases between them. This CDR3 is built from 11 residues. CDR1 SGHTA and CDR2 FQGTGA come from the germline V gene. CDR3 DNA (partial): TGTGCCAGCAGCAGCCACAATGAG. Translated: CASSSHNE. The full CDR3 is CASSSHNEQFF.

This clone appeared many times. Read data end 3 residues before the CDR3 end; the end is taken from the germline J gene. The V gene is TRBV20-1, the J gene TRBJ2-6, with D uncertain. Germline values: CDR1 DFQATT, CDR2 SNEGSKA (reference sequence). This CDR3 has 16 residues. V lost 2 bases and J lost 0, with 11 bases in between. CDR3 bases read: TGCAGTGCTAGATCCATCCTGCGCTCTGGGGCCAACGTC. It translates to CSARSILRSGANV. The entire CDR3 sequence reads CSARSILRSGANVLTF.

This clone was seen a few times. The read finishes 3 residues shy of the CDR3 end, and the germline J gene is used to complete it. J is TRBJ2-3 and V is TRBV2, with D possibly being TRBD1 (5 bases). V shed 3 bases and J shed 2 bases, with 15 bases lying between them. Germline CDR1 and CDR2: SNHLY and FYNNEI. CDR3 size: 16 residues. The sequenced CDR3 bases are TGTGCCAGCAGTGAGTACGGACACTCCTTCACAGATACG. Amino acids: CASSEYGHSFTDT. The complete CDR3 sequence is CASSEYGHSFTDTQYF.

The sample holds a few counts of this clone. The read ends 3 residues shy of where the CDR3 ends; the end is completed using the germline J gene. This chain uses TRBV5-1 with TRBJ2-5; D might be TRBD1 (5 bases). This CDR3 spans 14 amino acids. Germline V gene lookup returns CDR1 SGHRS and CDR2 YFSETQ. V lost 1 base to trimming and J lost 5 bases, with 12 bases between them. The DNA read from the CDR3 is TGCGCCAGCAGCTTGATAGTAGGGGCGGAGACC. It yields the protein CASSLIVGAET. In full, the CDR3 is CASSLIVGAETQYF.

This clone was counted between two and nine times. The sequenced fragment ends 3 residues before the CDR3 boundary, so the rest is inferred from the germline J gene. The chain employs TRBV20-1 and TRBJ1-5; D uncertain. Germline CDR1 reads DFQATT; CDR2 reads SNEGSKA (reference sequence). The CDR3 totals 13 residues. V shed 2 bases and J shed 6 bases, with 11 bases lying between them. The CDR3 protein is CSARRAPGQPQHF. The covered CDR3 bases are TGCAGTGCTAGAAGAGCCCCCGGTCAGCCC.